This TCR beta chain appears in the sequencing data of a study of CD8 T cells in ankylosing spondylitis. The sample holds a few counts of this clonotype. What it recognizes is unknown. General observations from the study: Earlier studies detected some motif variants in reactive arthritis synovial fluid and blood.

The germline CDR1 and CDR2 sequences are MNHNS and SASEGT. Deletions cut 8 bases from V and 9 bases from J, with 23 bases between. The CDR3 extends over 15 amino acids. One entry per CDR3 protein results from TCRdb running MiXCR on the 5' RACE reads. Among roughly 180,000 distinct CDR3 sequences listed, 9.5% to 15% were seen once. The chain is built from TRBV6-1 and TRBJ2-1; possible D gene TRBD2, 7 bases. This TCR came from a male donor with ankylosing spondylitis or in good health (not recorded which). What was sequenced was blood, either unsorted or a sorted T cell fraction (not recorded which). This chain's CDR3 is CASAQAGPGAREQFF. For the CDR3, the DNA is TGTGCCAGCGCCCAAGCGGGACCAGGGGCGCGTGAGCAGTTCTTC.